This T cell receptor beta chain was obtained from a study of cytomegalovirus exposure and HLA in healthy donors. Study results and limitations: Presence/absence analyses assumed roughly uniform sequencing depth across donors. In a later analysis, TCR association rates varied by HLA locus: DRB1 most, HLA-C fewest. A few chains linked to CMV were shown in vitro to be specific for CMV antigens.

On this clone itself: Antigen: not known.

Primers: 60 Vbeta forward and 13 Jbeta reverse. Profiled with immunoSEQ multiplex PCR; TCRdb holds only in-frame clones, not every one. The repertoire includes 98,000 or so clones, roughly three quarters of them detected once, and approximately 1.7% sits in the top ten. When sampled, the donors appeared nominally healthy, though they likely had unrecorded immune exposures. There are 16 residues in the CDR3. The trim removed 5 bases at V and 9 bases at J, leaving 18 bases unmatched. In germline, CDR1 is MNHNY, CDR2 SVGAGI (reference sequence). The material sequenced was PBMCs. This receptor was taken from a woman between 35 and 50 years old in good health and CMV-seronegative. The chain has TRBV6-6 and TRBJ2-5; TRBD2 agrees at 7 bases. The CDR3 region is CASSAPPRAGDRPQYF. CDR3 coding DNA: TGTGCCAGCAGTGCTCCCCCCCGGGCGGGAGACCGTCCCCAGTACTTC.